These 15 T cell receptor beta chains share one sample of origin, sequenced in a study of blood T cell repertoires in COVID-19. Clones were sequenced by immunoSEQ multiplex PCR, and TCRdb holds only the in-frame ones, with some missing. The data contain roughly 220,000 clones, roughly 84% of them singletons. The source material was peripheral blood. Receptors originate from a man aged 45-65 years who had recovered from COVID-19.

The CDR3 sequence is CATSGGSRETQYF. In nucleotides, the CDR3 is TGTGCCACCAGTGGCGGGAGCCGAGAGACCCAGTACTTC. V is TRBV24-1 and J is TRBJ2-5; the match to TRBD2 covers 7 bases. This CDR3 spans 13 amino acids. Germline V lookup: CDR1 KGHDR, CDR2 SFDVKD. V trimming: 5 bases; J trimming: 4 bases; junction bases outside the gene matches: 3.

The V call is TRBV19, the J call TRBJ2-7; 11 bases fit TRBD1. The germline V gene encodes CDR1 LNHDA and CDR2 SQIVND (reference sequence). The V gene end was trimmed by 5 bases and the J gene end by 2 bases; junction bases not matched to a gene: 5. The CDR3 totals 15 residues. CDR3 region: CASSPGQGATYEQYF. CDR3 DNA: TGTGCCAGTAGTCCAGGACAGGGGGCTACCTACGAGCAGTACTTC. Drawing the rest from reference TRBV19 and TRBJ2-7, the complete variable domain is DGGITQSPKYLFRKEGQNVTLSCEQNLNHDAMYWYRQDPGQGLRLIYYSQIVNDFQKGDIAEGYSVSREKKESFPLTVTSAQKNPTAFYLCASSPGQGATYEQYFGPGTRLTVT.

V gene TRBV6-5 combines with J gene TRBJ1-4, with D uncertain. The CDR3 runs 13 residues. Germline lookup yields CDR1 MNHEY and CDR2 SVGAGI. V lost 2 bases and J 12 bases, leaving 13 bases between the germline ends. In nucleotides, the CDR3 is TGTGCCAGCAGTTACCGGGCGGGTGACGAACTGTTTTTT. Translated: CASSYRAGDELFF.

A few counts support this clone. The CDR3 sequence is CASRNTGAGYSNQPQHF. DNA of the CDR3: TGTGCCAGCAGAAATACAGGGGCGGGTTATAGCAATCAGCCCCAGCATTTT. The J gene is TRBJ1-5, the V gene TRBV28, with TRBD1 identical over 7 bases. Germline V gene sequence: CDR1 MDHEN, CDR2 SYDVKM. This CDR3 has 17 amino acids. V dropped 6 bases and J dropped 0; count of bases not matched to a gene: 11.

This clone has a single count. The rearrangement uses TRBV28 and TRBJ1-1, with D possibly TRBD1 on 6 matching bases. This CDR3 has 13 residues. The germline V gene encodes CDR1 MDHEN and CDR2 SYDVKM. V was cut by 8 bases and J by 11 bases, with 21 bases left in between. Written as DNA, the CDR3 is TGTGCCAGCCACCTGCAGGGGCGACGAGGGGCTTTCTTT. Protein product: CASHLQGRRGAFF. Complete variable domain (other parts from reference TRBV28 and TRBJ1-1): DVKVTQSSRYLVKRTGEKVFLECVQDMDHENMFWYRQDPGLGLRLIYFSYDVKMKEKGDIPEGYSVSREKKERFSLILESASTNQTSMYLCASHLQGRRGAFFGQGTRLTVV.

The chain couples TRBV3-1 (or the pseudogene TRBV3-2) to TRBJ1-1; D ambiguous. Per germline, CDR1 LGHDT and CDR2 YNNKEL (reference sequence). This CDR3 is built from 12 residues. V was shortened by 5 bases and J by 5 bases, with 9 bases between the two germline ends. CDR3 DNA: TGTGCCAGCAGCACTCGGCGGACTGAAGCTTTCTTT. It encodes CASSTRRTEAFF.

This clone appeared a few times. The chain carries TRBV5-4 and TRBJ2-4; 7 positions agree with TRBD2. The trim removed 0 bases at V and 3 bases at J, leaving 6 bases unmatched. The CDR3 consists of 16 residues. CDR1 SGHNT and CDR2 YYREEE come from the germline V gene (reference sequence). CDR3 amino acids: CASSLEVRGVKNIQYF. DNA of the CDR3: TGTGCCAGCAGCTTGGAGGTCCGGGGGGTCAAAAACATTCAGTACTTC.

This chain connects TRBV30 to TRBJ2-5; 11 nucleotides match TRBD1. This CDR3 has 14 amino acids. The J segment lost 5 bases and the V segment lost 4 bases, leaving 6 bases of the junction unmatched. The V gene's germline CDR1 is GTSNPN and CDR2 SVGIG (reference sequence). CDR3 nucleotide sequence: TGTGCCTGGACCAAGGGACAGGGGGACGAGACCCAGTACTTC. Residues: CAWTKGQGDETQYF. Full variable domain (outside the CDR3, taken from reference TRBV30 and TRBJ2-5): SQTIHQWPATLVQPVGSPLSLECTVEGTSNPNLYWYRQAAGRGLQLLFYSVGIGQISSEVPQNLSASRPQDRQFILSSKKLLLSDSGFYLCAWTKGQGDETQYFGPGTRLLVL.

This chain joins TRBV28 and TRBJ2-7; TRBD1 matches at 10 bases. The V gene end was trimmed by 4 bases and the J gene end by 4 bases; junction bases not matched to a gene: 16. This CDR3 has 18 residues. Germline CDR1 and CDR2: MDHEN and SYDVKM. In nucleotides, the CDR3 is TGTGCCAGCAGTTCGGACCTCCCGACAGGGGGCCTAAAGTACGAGCAGTACTTC. It encodes CASSSDLPTGGLKYEQYF.

The rearrangement links TRBV19 to TRBJ1-1; D is perhaps TRBD1 (6 bases). Looked up from germline, CDR1 is LNHDA and CDR2 is SQIVND (reference sequence). The ends were cut back, 4 bases at V and 7 bases at J, with 19 bases in the middle. The CDR3 contains 15 residues. DNA for the CDR3: TGTGCCAGTAGTAACCAACCGGGATTAGGGGGTGAAGCTTTCTTT. It codes for CASSNQPGLGGEAFF.

The chain uses TRBV14 and TRBJ2-1; unclear D gene. Trimming removed 0 bases from V and 7 bases from J, with 13 bases in between. CDR1 is SGHDN and CDR2 is FVKESK in the germline V gene. The CDR3 runs to 15 residues. The CDR3 DNA reads as TGTGCCAGCAGCCAAGATCTTCGTAGGAGTAATGAGCAGTTCTTC. Translation: CASSQDLRRSNEQFF.

This chain connects TRBV28 to TRBJ2-1; D perhaps matches TRBD2 (7 bases). The CDR3 runs 16 residues. CDR1 and CDR2 from the germline V gene are MDHEN and SYDVKM. V was cut by 3 bases and J by 4 bases, with 16 bases left in between. The CDR3 is CASSLGGQGSYNEQFF. Here the CDR3 DNA reads TGTGCCAGCAGTTTGGGGGGGCAAGGATCGTACAATGAGCAGTTCTTC. The complete variable domain, with remaining parts taken from reference TRBV28 and TRBJ2-1, reads DVKVTQSSRYLVKRTGEKVFLECVQDMDHENMFWYRQDPGLGLRLIYFSYDVKMKEKGDIPEGYSVSREKKERFSLILESASTNQTSMYLCASSLGGQGSYNEQFFGPGTRLTVL.

The chain combines TRBV5-1 with TRBJ2-7; 7 nucleotides match TRBD1. CDR3 length: 11 amino acids. Germline CDR1 reads SGHRS; CDR2 reads YFSETQ. With V trimmed by 4 bases and J by 12 bases, 7 bases remained unmatched. The CDR3 region is CASSRGQDWYF. CDR3 nucleotides: TGCGCCAGCAGCCGTGGACAGGATTGGTACTTC.

The table lists this clone with many counts. In DNA, the CDR3 is TGTGCCAGCAGTACTCGACGGGACTGGAACTATGGCTACACCTTC. It encodes CASSTRRDWNYGYTF. V gene TRBV6-2 or TRBV6-3 combines with J gene TRBJ1-2; D may be TRBD1 (5 bases). This CDR3 is built from 15 residues. V gave up 5 bases and J gave up 2 bases, with 15 bases separating them. The germline CDR1 and CDR2 sequences are MNHEY and SVGEGT.

This chain links TRBV15 with TRBJ1-5; D not certain. CDR1 is LNHNV and CDR2 is YYDKDF in the germline V gene (reference sequence). V lost 0 bases to trimming and J lost 4 bases, with 13 bases between them. The CDR3 has 16 amino acids. The CDR3 DNA sequence: TGTGCCACCAGCAGAGATAACGGGGTGCTAAATCAGCCCCAGCATTTT. The encoded protein is CATSRDNGVLNQPQHF.